The 21 T cell receptor beta chains reported below all come from one sample, sequenced in a study of tumor and adjacent non-tumor tissue in lung cancer. Three rounds of nested PCR, following a modified ARM-PCR protocol, produced the TCRbeta library. From the multiplex PCR reads, TCRdb called clonotypes with MiXCR, one entry per CDR3 protein. The sample shows 78,000 or so distinct CDR3 sequences, 65% to 90% of them seen only once. The template was RNA from unsorted bulk tissue. Specimen: lung tumor tissue. The source of these receptors is a woman in her forties or fifties with non-small cell lung cancer.

A note on this clonotype: One junction end does not reproduce the germline sequence, and a read error may be involved. The rearrangement uses TRBV29-1 and TRBJ1-3; no clear D. Germline-derived CDR1 and CDR2 are SQVTM and ANQGSEA. The CDR3 consists of 11 residues. The chain's CDR3 is CSVNSENTIYF. CDR3 nucleotide sequence: TGCAGTGTTAACTCTGAAAACACCATATATTTT.

This clonotype has at least ten counts. The V call is TRBV20-1, the J call TRBJ2-1, with TRBD2 matching over 12 bases. This CDR3 spans 15 amino acids. Germline CDR1 reads DFQATT; CDR2 reads SNEGSKA (reference sequence). The V segment lost 3 bases and the J segment 4 bases; nucleotides outside the gene matches: 4. The CDR3 DNA follows: TGCAGTGCTAGTGGGACTAGCGGGTTTTACAATGAGCAGTTCTTC. As protein: CSASGTSGFYNEQFF.

A remark on this clonotype: The junction does not match germline at one end; this may be a read error. J is TRBJ2-3 and V is TRBV24-1; no reliable D call. The CDR3 totals 16 residues. Germline V gene sequence: CDR1 KGHDR, CDR2 SFDVKD. The CDR3 DNA follows: TGTGCCACCAGTGACCCCGCCAATCGGAGCTCAGATATGCAGTATTTT. Translation gives CATSDPANRSSDMQYF.

This clonotype is deemed medium-sized. The V call is TRBV12-3 or TRBV12-4, the J call TRBJ1-1; D is undetermined. Trimming left V 3 bases short and J 2 bases short, with 7 bases between. This CDR3 is built from 13 residues. CDR3 protein: CASSFWGNTEAFF. The CDR3 bases are TGTGCCAGCAGTTTTTGGGGAAACACTGAAGCTTTCTTT.

Concerning this clonotype itself: Compared with germline, one end of the junction differs, possibly owing to a read error. V usage is TRBV12-3 or TRBV12-4 and J usage is TRBJ1-2; D gene uncertain. The CDR3 sequence is 11 residues long. DNA for the CDR3: TGTGCAAGCAGTACAAGTTCTGGCTACACATTC. This encodes CASSTSSGYTF.

About this clonotype: The CDR3 does not end in the conserved phenylalanine or tryptophan, so this is likely a read error. The chain employs TRBV11-1 and TRBJ2-4; 9 bases agree with TRBD2. Germline trimming cut 7 bases from V and 0 bases from J; bases unmatched to any gene: 10. This CDR3 spans 17 amino acids. Per germline, CDR1 SGHAT and CDR2 FQDESV (reference sequence). The chain's CDR3 is CASNYGLAGVAKNIQYS. The CDR3 DNA is TGTGCCAGCAACTATGGATTAGCGGGAGTAGCCAAAAACATTCAGTACTCC.

On this clonotype itself: The junction shows a germline mismatch at one end, possibly a read error. The genes are TRBV29-1 and TRBJ2-1; D perhaps matches TRBD2 (5 bases). Germline V CDR1 and CDR2: SQVTM, ANQGSEA. This CDR3 is 14 amino acids long. The CDR3 loop reads CSVELYGVYNQHFF. DNA of the CDR3: TGCAGCGTTGAACTCTACGGGGTCTACAATCAGCACTTCTTC.

As to this clonotype: Here the CDR3 omits its conserved ending phenylalanine or tryptophan, so a read error is the likely source. The chain carries TRBV29-1 and TRBJ2-1, with D hard to call. The germline CDR1 and CDR2 sequences are SQVTM and ANQGSEA. The CDR3 is 14 residues long. The CDR3 spells CSVDVPRRYNEQFL. CDR3 sequence (DNA): TGCAGTGTTGATGTACCTAGGCGATACAATGAGCAGTTCCTC.

This CDR3 is CASSYLVGGSYEQYF. Written as DNA, the CDR3 is TGTGCCAGCAGCTACTTAGTGGGAGGATCCTACGAGCAGTACTTC. The chain links TRBV7-2 to TRBJ2-7; D perhaps matches TRBD2 (6 bases). The CDR3 runs to 15 residues. V dropped 4 bases and J dropped 1 base, with 14 bases sitting between them. The germline V gene has CDR1 SGHTA and CDR2 FQGNSA.

Comment on this clonotype: A read error is likely, as this CDR3 ends without the conserved phenylalanine or tryptophan. The limits of the CDR3 on the DNA are not certain, so only TCRdb's listed CDR3 is given. The chain carries TRBV20-1 and TRBJ2-2. The CDR3 is 16 residues long, counting both termini. Germline lookup yields CDR1 DFQATT and CDR2 SNEGSKA (reference sequence). This CDR3 is CSDTPIGIHGAGELFI.

Notes on this clonotype: Germline and junction disagree at one end, which may indicate a read error. This chain uses TRBV28 with TRBJ2-1, with 8 bases lining up with TRBD1. There are 17 residues in the CDR3. In germline, CDR1 is MDHEN, CDR2 SYDVKM. CDR3 nucleotide sequence: TGTGCGAGCAGTCTAAATAGGGACAGGCTTTCCATGCCTGAGCAGTCCTTC. Amino acids: CASSLNRDRLSMPEQSF.

As to this clonotype: Its ends do not fully match the called genes, so a read error is possible. The chain has TRBV10-3 and TRBJ1-2, with no clear D. This CDR3 has 13 residues. Germline V gene sequence: CDR1 ENHRY, CDR2 SYGVKD. DNA for the CDR3: TGTACCATCAGTGAGGGCCAAGGCTATGGCTACACCTTC. It specifies CTISEGQGYGYTF.

Concerning this clonotype itself: Lacking the conserved final phenylalanine or tryptophan, this CDR3 likely reflects a read error. J is TRBJ2-7 and V is TRBV20-1; a possible D gene is TRBD1 (5 bases). Germline-derived CDR1 and CDR2 are DFQATT and SNEGSKA (reference sequence). The CDR3 contains 11 residues. The CDR3 spells CCRSQEYEQYI. The CDR3, as DNA: TGCTGTAGATCACAGGAGTACGAGCAGTACATC.

Turning to this clonotype: The DNA is omitted, as the CDR3 cannot be located on it reliably, and the CDR3 follows TCRdb's listing. This sequence joins TRBV29-1 and TRBJ1-2; whether TRBD1, the table's D call, matches the DNA was not checked. The germline gives CDR1 SQVTM, CDR2 ANQGSEA. The CDR3 sequence runs 12 residues, both termini included. The CDR3 sequence is CSVGWGNDGYSF.

Comment on this clonotype: This sequence may be a read error, since a much larger clone differs from it by one base. The CDR3 does not close with the conserved phenylalanine or tryptophan, likely indicating a read error. V usage is TRBV7-9 and J usage is TRBJ2-6; D gene ambiguous. CDR3 length: 17 amino acids. Germline V gives CDR1 SEHNR, CDR2 FQNEAQ (reference sequence). V lost 1 base and J 2 bases, leaving 12 bases between the germline ends. The CDR3, as DNA: TGTGCCAGCAGCTTAGGGGCTGGGGTGCCTGGGGCCAACGTCCTGACTTTG. Its translation is CASSLGAGVPGANVLTL.

Note on this clonotype: A junction end diverges from the germline sequence, so it may reflect a read error. The chain joins TRBV10-3 to TRBJ1-1; 9 bases line up with TRBD1. The germline V gene encodes CDR1 ENHRY and CDR2 SYGVKD. The CDR3 is made up of 15 amino acids. Here the CDR3 reads CTIRIPGQGNTEAFF. CDR3 DNA: TGTACCATCAGAATTCCGGGACAGGGGAACACTGAAGCTTTCTTT.

About this clonotype itself: The junction shows a germline mismatch at one end, possibly a read error. This sequence joins TRBV11-2 and TRBJ2-1; 10 bases are shared with TRBD2. Germline V lookup: CDR1 SGHAT, CDR2 FQNNGV. CDR3 size: 15 residues. This chain's CDR3 is CASSSIAGGGNERFF. CDR3 bases: TGTGCCAGTAGCTCTATAGCGGGAGGAGGCAATGAGCGGTTCTTC.

Regarding this clonotype: A junction boundary mismatches the germline segment, possibly from a read error. The chain is built from TRBV12-3 or TRBV12-4 and TRBJ2-4, with D possibly being TRBD1 or TRBD2 (6 bases each). This CDR3 contains 16 residues. In nucleotides, the CDR3 is TGTGCCAGCATTTTAGCAGGGGAAGGGGAGGCGAACATTCAGTACTTC. This translates into CASILAGEGEANIQYF.

This chain connects TRBV11-2 to TRBJ2-2; no definite D call. V lost 10 bases and J 14 bases, leaving 26 bases between the germline ends. The CDR3 runs 14 residues. From germline, CDR1 is SGHAT and CDR2 FQNNGV. DNA for the CDR3: TGTGCCAACAGTTTCAACATTGATACCGTGGAACTGTTTTTT. Translation: CANSFNIDTVELFF.

Turning to this clonotype: A junction end diverges from the germline sequence, so it may reflect a read error. The rearrangement uses TRBV29-1 and TRBJ1-4; weak D call: TRBD1 (5 bases). The CDR3 consists of 14 residues. CDR1 is SQVTM, CDR2 ANQGSEA, per germline. CDR3 loop: CSASSRDGNVKLFF. The CDR3 DNA reads as TGCAGCGCAAGCTCCCGGGACGGTAATGTAAAACTGTTTTTT.

Turning to this clonotype: One end of the junction does not line up with germline, which may come from a read error. The gene calls are TRBV29-1 and TRBJ1-4, with D perhaps matching TRBD1 (5 bases). Germline CDR1 is SQVTM and CDR2 is ANQGSEA. The CDR3 covers 14 residues. The CDR3 DNA sequence: TGCAGCGTTGAAGAGGGACGGACGAATGAAAATCTGTTTTTT. This gives the protein CSVEEGRTNENLFF.